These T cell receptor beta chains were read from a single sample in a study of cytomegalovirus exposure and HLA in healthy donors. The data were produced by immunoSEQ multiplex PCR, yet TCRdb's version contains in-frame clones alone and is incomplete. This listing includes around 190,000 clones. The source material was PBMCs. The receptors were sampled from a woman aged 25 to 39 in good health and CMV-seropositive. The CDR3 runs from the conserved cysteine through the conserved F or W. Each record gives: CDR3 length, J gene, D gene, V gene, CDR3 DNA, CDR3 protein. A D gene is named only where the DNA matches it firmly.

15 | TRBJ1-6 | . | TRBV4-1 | TGCGCCAGCAGCCTGAGACAGGAGGATAATTCACCCCTCCACTTT | CASSLRQEDNSPLHF
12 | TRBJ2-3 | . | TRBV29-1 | TGCAGCGTTTTTCGAGATGCGGCTACGCAGTATTTT | CSVFRDAATQYF
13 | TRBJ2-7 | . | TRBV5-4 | TGTGCCAGCAGCCGCACTATATCCTACGAGCAGTACTTC | CASSRTISYEQYF
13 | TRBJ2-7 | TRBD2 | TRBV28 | TGTGCCAGCGCAGGGACTAGGCCTTACGAGCAGTACTTC | CASAGTRPYEQYF
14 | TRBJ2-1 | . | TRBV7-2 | TGTGCCAGCAGCTTAGGAATGGGGCGCAATGAGCAGTTCTTC | CASSLGMGRNEQFF
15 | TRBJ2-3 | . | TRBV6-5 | TGTGCCAGCAGTTACTCGGGGGGTGTCGGGGGACCCCAGTATTTT | CASSYSGGVGGPQYF
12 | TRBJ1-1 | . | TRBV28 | TGTGCCAGCAGTTCCATGAACACTGAAGCTTTCTTT | CASSSMNTEAFF
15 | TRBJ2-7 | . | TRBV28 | TGTGCCAGCAGTCCCGAACTAGCCGCCCACTACGAGCAGTACTTC | CASSPELAAHYEQYF
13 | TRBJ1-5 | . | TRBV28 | TGTGCCAGCAAGAGAGGAGGAAATCAGCCCCAGCATTTT | CASKRGGNQPQHF
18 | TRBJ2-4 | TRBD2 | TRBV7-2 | TGTGCCAGCAGCGAAAGGGGACTAGCGGGAGGGCTTTCGAGCATTCAGTACTTC | CASSERGLAGGLSSIQYF
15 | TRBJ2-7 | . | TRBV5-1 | TGCGCCAGCAGCGGGGGCAGGGTTCTATCCTACGAGCAGTACTTC | CASSGGRVLSYEQYF
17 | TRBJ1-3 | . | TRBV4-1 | TGCGCCAGCAGCCAAGATGGCTACCCGGGGGCTGGAAACACCATATATTTT | CASSQDGYPGAGNTIYF
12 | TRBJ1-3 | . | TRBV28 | TGTGCCAGCAGTTTCGGGGATAACACCATATATTTT | CASSFGDNTIYF
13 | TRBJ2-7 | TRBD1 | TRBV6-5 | TGTGCCAGCAGTTACCGACAGGGGTGGGAGCAGTACTTC | CASSYRQGWEQYF
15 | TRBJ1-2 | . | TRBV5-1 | TGCGCCAGCAGCTTGAACACAGGGATTAACTATGGCTACACCTTC | CASSLNTGINYGYTF
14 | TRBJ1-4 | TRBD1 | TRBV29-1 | TGCAGCGTCGGTGGACAGGGGACTAATGAAAAACTGTTTTTT | CSVGGQGTNEKLFF
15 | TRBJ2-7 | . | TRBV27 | TGTGCCAGCAGCCCCTTCTGGGACAAATCCTACGAGCAGTACTTC | CASSPFWDKSYEQYF
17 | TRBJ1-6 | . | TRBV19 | TGTGCCAGTAGTATTCGCGGGGAGGGAGCCTATAATTCACCCCTCCACTTT | CASSIRGEGAYNSPLHF
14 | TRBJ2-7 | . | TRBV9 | TGTGCCAGCTCTTATGGGGGGGCCGGTGACGAGCAGTACTTC | CASSYGGAGDEQYF
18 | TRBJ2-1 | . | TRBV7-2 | TGTGCCAGCAGTCGAGGGGGGGGAGGCCCGAGCTCCTACAATGAGCAGTTCTTC | CASSRGGGGPSSYNEQFF
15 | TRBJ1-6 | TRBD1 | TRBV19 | TGTGCCACCGCGGACAGGGGATATTATAATTCACCCCTCCACTTT | CATADRGYYNSPLHF
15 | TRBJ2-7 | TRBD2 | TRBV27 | TGTGCCAGCAGTCCACGACTAGCCCGCTCCTACGAGCAGTACTTC | CASSPRLARSYEQYF
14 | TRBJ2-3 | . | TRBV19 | TGTGCCAGTAGTATGTGGGCGAACACAGATACGCAGTATTTT | CASSMWANTDTQYF
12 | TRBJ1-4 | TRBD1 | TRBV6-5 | TGTGCCAGCACCGGACAGGATGAAAAACTGTTTTTT | CASTGQDEKLFF
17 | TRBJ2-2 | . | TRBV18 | TGTGCCAGCTCACCCCCCTCCTCTCGTCGCGGCACCGGGGAGCTGTTTTTT | CASSPPSSRRGTGELFF
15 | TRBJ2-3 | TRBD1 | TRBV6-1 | TGTGCCAGCACGCTCCAAAGTACAGGGGAAAATACGCAGTATTTT | CASTLQSTGENTQYF
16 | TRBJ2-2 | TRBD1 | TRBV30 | TGTGCCTGGAGTACCCCGGGACAGGGCTTAACCGGGGAGCTGTTTTTT | CAWSTPGQGLTGELFF
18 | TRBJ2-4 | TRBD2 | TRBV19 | TGTGCCAGTAGTATAGTGGGGTCATTCGGGAGGGCCAAAAACATTCAGTACTTC | CASSIVGSFGRAKNIQYF
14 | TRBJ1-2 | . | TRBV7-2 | TGTGCCAGCAGCCGCACTCTACTGGTTGATGGCTACACCTTC | CASSRTLLVDGYTF
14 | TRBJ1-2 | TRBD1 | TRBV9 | TGTGCCAGCAGCGTAGGACAGGGGACCTATGGCTACACCTTC | CASSVGQGTYGYTF
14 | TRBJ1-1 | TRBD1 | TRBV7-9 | TGTGCCAGCAGCTTAGGACAGGGGAACACTGAAGCTTTCTTT | CASSLGQGNTEAFF
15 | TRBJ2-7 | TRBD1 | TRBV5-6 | TGTGCCAGCAGCGCGGGGACAGGACGCCCGGACGAGCAGTACTTC | CASSAGTGRPDEQYF
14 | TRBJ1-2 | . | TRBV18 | TGTGCCAGCTCACAAGAGACAGGACCCAATGGCTACACCTTC | CASSQETGPNGYTF
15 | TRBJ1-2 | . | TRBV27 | TGTGCCAGCAGTTCGGCGGGGGAAGCTAACTATGGCTACACCTTC | CASSSAGEANYGYTF
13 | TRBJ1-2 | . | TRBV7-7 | TGTGCCAGCAGCCCCGAGAGGGACTATGGCTACACCTTC | CASSPERDYGYTF
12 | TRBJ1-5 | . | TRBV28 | TGTGCCAGCAGTTTCCGTAATCAGCCCCAGCATTTT | CASSFRNQPQHF
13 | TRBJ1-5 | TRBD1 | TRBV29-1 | TGCAGCGTCGCAATGACAGGGGATCAGCCCCAGCATTTT | CSVAMTGDQPQHF
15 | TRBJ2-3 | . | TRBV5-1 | TGCGCCAGCAGCTTGGGCCCCAGGGGGGCAGATACGCAGTATTTT | CASSLGPRGADTQYF
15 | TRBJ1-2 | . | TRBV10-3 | TGTGCCATCAGTGAGTCGGCAGGACAGACCTATGGCTACACCTTC | CAISESAGQTYGYTF
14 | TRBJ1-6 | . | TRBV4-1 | TGCGCCAGCAGCCAAGATCTTCTAGATTCACCCCTCCACTTT | CASSQDLLDSPLHF
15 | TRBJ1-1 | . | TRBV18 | TGTGCCAGCTCACCTCCCGCGTATTCGAACACTGAAGCTTTCTTT | CASSPPAYSNTEAFF
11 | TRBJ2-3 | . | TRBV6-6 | TGTGCCAGCAGTTTCGCGAATACGCAGTATTTT | CASSFANTQYF
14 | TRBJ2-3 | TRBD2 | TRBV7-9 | TGTGCCAGCAGCCGTAGCGGGGCCCAAGATACGCAGTATTTT | CASSRSGAQDTQYF
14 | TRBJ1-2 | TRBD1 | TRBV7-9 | TGTGCCAGCAGGCTGGGACAGGAGATGTATGGCTACACCTTC | CASRLGQEMYGYTF
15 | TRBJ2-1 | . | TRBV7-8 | TGTGCCAGCAGCTTCCGCGGGCGGGTTCAATGGGAGCAGTTCTTC | CASSFRGRVQWEQFF
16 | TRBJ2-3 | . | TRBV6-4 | TGTGCCAGCAGTGACTCGTGGGGGCGCGGCACAGATACGCAGTATTTT | CASSDSWGRGTDTQYF
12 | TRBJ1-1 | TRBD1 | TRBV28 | TGTGCCAGCAAAACAGGACAGGTTGAAGCTTTCTTT | CASKTGQVEAFF
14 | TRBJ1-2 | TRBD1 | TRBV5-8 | TGTGCCAGCAGCTTTCCAGGGGGAGAGGGCGGCTACACCTTC | CASSFPGGEGGYTF
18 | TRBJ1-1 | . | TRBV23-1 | TGCGCCAGCAGTCAATCGAGGGGAGACAGGCCCGAGAACACTGAAGCTTTCTTT | CASSQSRGDRPENTEAFF
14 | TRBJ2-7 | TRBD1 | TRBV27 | TGTGCCAGCAGGACGGGACAGCTGTTTTACGAGCAGTACTTC | CASRTGQLFYEQYF
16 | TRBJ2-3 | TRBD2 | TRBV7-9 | TGTGCCAGCAGCTTACTGCTAGCGGGAGATGCAGATACGCAGTATTTT | CASSLLLAGDADTQYF
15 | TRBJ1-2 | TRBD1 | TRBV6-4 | TGTGCCAGCACTGAAAGGACAGGGGGTTCCAGTGGCTACACCTTC | CASTERTGGSSGYTF
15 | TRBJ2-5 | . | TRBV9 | TGTGCCAGCAGCGTAGCTACGACTAGAACAGAGACCCAGTACTTC | CASSVATTRTETQYF
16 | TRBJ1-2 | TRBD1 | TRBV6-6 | TGTGCCAGCAGTTACGACAGGGGCGTTTCGTTGTATGGCTACACCTTC | CASSYDRGVSLYGYTF
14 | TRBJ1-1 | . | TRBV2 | TGTGCCAGCATTCCCCCGACAGTGTACACTGAAGCTTTCTTT | CASIPPTVYTEAFF